This TCR beta chain is drawn from a study of shared clonotypes between healthy human individuals. Across the whole study: Each donor contributed plates that comprised three CD4 naive, three CD4 memory, two CD8 naive and one CD8 memory.

With respect to this clone: Its specificity is unknown.

Unmatched junction bases numbered 5, after V lost 6 bases and J lost 5 bases. The CDR3 runs 15 residues. Germline CDR1 is MDHEN and CDR2 is SYDVKM. Points from the study as a whole: Rarefaction exposed incomplete sorted-subset sequencing despite large depth. Generation probabilities were higher for clonotypes shared across all four sorted-subset donors than for unshared ones.

The CD4+ fraction was divided into a CD45RA+ naive subset and a CD45RA-negative memory subset. Assay used: immunoSEQ multiplex PCR; TCRdb lists only in-frame clones, some missing. Of some 2,400,000 clones in the sample, almost 96% are singletons; the top ten hold around 0.13%. Sequenced: naive CD4+ T cells sorted from blood. Sample subset: CD45RA+ positively selected. This TCR came from a man younger than 30 in good health. The V call is TRBV28, the J call TRBJ2-3; TRBD2 matches at 13 bases. DNA for the CDR3: TGTGCCAGCAGCACTAGCGGGGGGGCGGAAGATACGCAGTATTTT. It is translated as CASSTSGGAEDTQYF.